This paragraph reports one TCR beta chain. Single viable CD3+CD4+CD8-CD45RO+ cells were sorted as the memory CD4+ T cells. Using immunoSEQ multiplex PCR, the repertoire was profiled, and TCRdb retains in-frame clones only, with some absent. The data show roughly 28,000 clones, with around 80% seen just once and around 0.68% held by the top ten. The entry originates in a study of memory CD4+ T cells and cytomegalovirus serostatus. CDR3 length: 14 amino acids. Trimming pared 8 bases from V and 3 bases from J, leaving 16 bases between. Germline V gene lookup returns CDR1 MNHEY and CDR2 SMNVEV (reference sequence).

The clonotype comes from an adult in good health and CMV-seronegative. The sample taken for sequencing was memory CD4+ T cells from blood. The chain joins TRBV27 to TRBJ1-1; possibly TRBD1 for D (6 bases). The CDR3 bases are TGTGCCAGCTCCTATGCACAGGGCTACACTGAAGCTTTCTTT. This gives the protein CASSYAQGYTEAFF.